This T cell receptor beta chain was documented in a study of CD8+ T cells in alopecia areata. Study results and caveats: Between patients, shared TCR sequences were less clear than in mice. This was possibly due in part to HLA diversity in the patient population. An increase in clonality over normal scalp was evident in lesional scalp, especially alopecia totalis/universalis.

V lost 3 bases and J lost 4, with 18 bases in between. This CDR3 spans 16 amino acids. Germline CDR1 MDHEN, CDR2 SYDVKM. As to this clone: Antigen specificity is unknown.

Both peripheral blood and punch biopsies of lesional scalp skin were obtained from patients who had alopecia areata. Using a FACSAria, the CD4+ and CD8+ T cells were sorted from the PBMCs. cDNA prepared by RNA extraction and subsequent reverse transcription served as the template for sequencing. Generated by immunoSEQ multiplex PCR, the TCRdb table keeps only in-frame clones and is missing some. Here the sample spans 65,000 to 90,000 clones, roughly half being singletons. This sequence originates from a human donor with alopecia areata. The V call is TRBV28, the J call TRBJ1-1; D might be TRBD1 (6 bases). The sample was NKG2D-high CD8+ T cells sorted from blood. The CDR3: CASSFYALTGGTEAFF. Written as DNA, the CDR3 is TGTGCCAGCAGTTTCTATGCCTTGACAGGAGGCACTGAAGCTTTCTTT. Complete variable domain (other parts from reference TRBV28 and TRBJ1-1): DVKVTQSSRYLVKRTGEKVFLECVQDMDHENMFWYRQDPGLGLRLIYFSYDVKMKEKGDIPEGYSVSREKKERFSLILESASTNQTSMYLCASSFYALTGGTEAFFGQGTRLTVV.